Following are 27 T cell receptor beta chains from one sample sequenced in a study of PD-L1 blockade in urothelial cancer. Repertoires were generated with immunoSEQ multiplex PCR, while TCRdb's copy carries only in-frame clones and drops some. The table lists about 37,000 clones, about 79% of them singletons. The material was PBMCs, obtained around atezolizumab (anti-PD-L1) treatment. The receptors come from a man aged 55 to 70 with urothelial cancer.

This clone appeared a few times. The chain carries TRBV5-6 and TRBJ1-2, with 7 nucleotides matching TRBD1. Per germline, CDR1 SGHDT and CDR2 YYEEEE. V dropped 2 bases and J dropped 8; count of bases not matched to a gene: 3. This CDR3 is 12 amino acids long. The CDR3 region has the DNA TGTGCCAGCAGCTTCACAGGGGTAGGCTACACCTTC. Translation gives CASSFTGVGYTF.

This chain links TRBV7-9 with TRBJ2-7; 7 nucleotides agree with TRBD2. Per germline, CDR1 SEHNR and CDR2 FQNEAQ (reference sequence). V shed 5 bases and J 0 bases; nucleotides not matched to a gene: 10. The CDR3 loop spans 16 amino acids. CDR3 sequence (DNA): TGTGCCAGCAGCCACCCGCCACGGGGGGACTCCTACGAGCAGTACTTC. This translates into CASSHPPRGDSYEQYF.

The V and J genes are TRBV7-9 and TRBJ1-2; D is unclear. This CDR3 has 14 amino acids. V was pared by 3 bases and J by 4 bases, with 12 bases between. CDR1 is SEHNR and CDR2 is FQNEAQ in the germline V gene (reference sequence). The CDR3 loop is CASSFPAGSYGYTF. For the CDR3, the DNA is TGTGCCAGCAGCTTCCCGGCAGGCTCCTATGGCTACACCTTC. Looking up the rest from reference TRBV7-9 and TRBJ1-2 gives the full variable domain: DTGVSQNPRHKITKRGQNVTFRCDPISEHNRLYWYRQTLGQGPEFLTYFQNEAQLEKSRLLSDRFSAERPKGSFSTLEIQRTEQGDSAMYLCASSFPAGSYGYTFGSGTRLTVV.

This chain links TRBV18 with TRBJ2-1, with D perhaps TRBD1 (6 bases). Germline-derived CDR1 and CDR2 are KGHSH and LQKENI. CDR3 size: 14 residues. Trimming left V 3 bases short and J 5 bases short, with 11 bases between. This CDR3 is CASSPSTGNNEQFF. The CDR3 region has the DNA TGTGCCAGCTCACCCTCTACAGGGAACAATGAGCAGTTCTTC. The variable domain in full, completed from reference TRBV18 and TRBJ2-1, reads NAGVMQNPRHLVRRRGQEARLRCSPMKGHSHVYWYRQLPEEGLKFMVYLQKENIIDESGMPKERFSAEFPKEGPSILRIQQVVRGDSAAYFCASSPSTGNNEQFFGPGTRLTVL.

The gene calls are TRBV6-1 and TRBJ2-5; D is possibly TRBD2 (6 bases). V lost 3 bases, J lost 3 bases, and 11 bases lay in between. The length of the CDR3 is 14 residues. Germline V gene lookup returns CDR1 MNHNS and CDR2 SASEGT. The CDR3: CASSEGLREETQYF. The DNA of the CDR3 is TGTGCCAGCAGTGAGGGACTCCGGGAAGAGACCCAGTACTTC.

The chain carries TRBV5-1 and TRBJ2-7; 8 bases map to TRBD1. CDR3 length: 14 residues. Germline CDR1 is SGHRS and CDR2 is YFSETQ. V was clipped by 1 base and J by 5 bases; unmatched bases: 5. CDR3 loop: CASSLTGGHDEQYF. CDR3 coding DNA: TGCGCCAGCAGCTTGACAGGGGGTCACGACGAGCAGTACTTC.

The chain links TRBV6-5 to TRBJ2-3; 7 nucleotides line up with TRBD1. The CDR3 sequence is 14 residues long. CDR1 and CDR2 (germline): MNHEY, SVGAGI. Losses at the gene ends were 6 bases for V and 2 bases for J; bases not matched to a gene: 5. CDR3 amino acids: CASSLGQPTDTQYF. The DNA of the CDR3 is TGTGCCAGCAGCCTGGGACAGCCCACAGATACGCAGTATTTT.

The chain employs TRBV18 and TRBJ2-2, with D possibly matching TRBD1 (6 bases). This CDR3 region has 20 residues. Germline-derived CDR1 and CDR2 are KGHSH and LQKENI. V lost 1 base to trimming and J lost 1 base, with 22 bases between them. The CDR3: CASSPHPTWPGHLNTGELFF. The CDR3 coding sequence is TGTGCCAGCTCACCACATCCCACCTGGCCGGGACACCTGAACACCGGGGAGCTGTTTTTT.

J is TRBJ2-7 and V is TRBV6-6; D might be TRBD2 (7 bases). V was shortened by 4 bases and J by 7 bases, with 17 bases between the two germline ends. From germline, CDR1 is MNHNY and CDR2 SVGAGI (reference sequence). The CDR3 is 14 residues long. The CDR3 loop reads CASSFPGGLREQYF. The DNA of the CDR3 is TGTGCCAGCAGTTTCCCCGGGGGGCTGCGGGAGCAGTACTTC.

The V gene is TRBV25-1, the J gene TRBJ1-2; D is possibly TRBD1 (5 bases). The germline V and J ends were trimmed by 2 bases and 1 base, with 20 bases remaining between them. The CDR3 covers 18 residues. Germline V gives CDR1 MGHDK, CDR2 SYGVNS. CDR3: CASSEGNDGGAYNYGYTF. The CDR3 region has the DNA TGTGCCAGCAGTGAAGGAAACGACGGTGGGGCCTATAACTATGGCTACACCTTC.

The gene calls are TRBV5-4 and TRBJ2-1, with 8 nucleotides matching TRBD2. Germline CDR1 SGHNT, CDR2 YYREEE (reference sequence). V gave up 1 base and J gave up 7 bases; unmatched junction bases: 7. The CDR3 covers 15 residues. The CDR3 bases are TGTGCCAGCAGCTTGACGGGGGGGCCCGGTAATGAGCAGTTCTTC. Translated, it gives CASSLTGGPGNEQFF.

This clone was recorded once. The DNA for the CDR3 is TGCGCCAGCAGCTTAGGGGGACAGGGATACGAGCAGTACTTC. Its protein product is CASSLGGQGYEQYF. This chain uses TRBV5-1 with TRBJ2-7; TRBD1 agrees at 9 bases. Losses at the gene ends were 2 bases for V and 4 bases for J; bases not matched to a gene: 4. This CDR3 has 14 amino acids. Germline CDR1 is SGHRS and CDR2 is YFSETQ.

The chain carries TRBV5-1 and TRBJ2-5, with 16 bases aligning to TRBD2. V was clipped by 5 bases and J by 2 bases; unmatched bases: 0. Germline V CDR1 and CDR2: SGHRS, YFSETQ. This CDR3 region has 15 residues. The CDR3 protein is CASRGLAGGQETQYF. The CDR3 DNA follows: TGCGCCAGCAGGGGACTAGCGGGGGGGCAAGAGACCCAGTACTTC.

This chain links TRBV5-1 with TRBJ1-6; tentatively, D is TRBD1 (5 bases). CDR3 length: 13 residues. Trimming left V 4 bases short and J 13 bases short, with 15 bases between. Germline V lookup: CDR1 SGHRS, CDR2 YFSETQ. The CDR3 region has the DNA TGCGCCAGCAGCACCGACAGAACGAGGCCCCTCCACTTT. Amino acid sequence: CASSTDRTRPLHF.

The genes are TRBV6-6 and TRBJ2-5; D may be TRBD2 (5 bases). Trimming left V 7 bases short and J 5 bases short, with 11 bases between. CDR3 length: 12 amino acids. The germline V gene has CDR1 MNHNY and CDR2 SVGAGI (reference sequence). The CDR3 loop reads CASMGAGETQYF. DNA of the CDR3: TGTGCCAGCATGGGAGCCGGCGAGACCCAGTACTTC.

This chain connects TRBV4-2 to TRBJ2-3; TRBD2 aligns across 8 bases. This CDR3 region has 15 residues. The trim removed 1 base at V and 5 bases at J, leaving 5 bases unmatched. CDR1 and CDR2 (germline): LGHNA, YNFKEQ. The CDR3 DNA reads as TGTGCCAGCAGCCAAGTGGCGGGGGGTGGAGATACGCAGTATTTT. It is translated as CASSQVAGGGDTQYF.

The gene calls are TRBV6-4 and TRBJ2-7; D is unclear. Germline V CDR1 and CDR2: MRHNA, SNTAGT. This CDR3 comprises 13 residues. Between the trimmed V and J ends, which lost 7 bases and 3 bases, there was a span of 13 bases. The DNA of the CDR3 is TGTGCCAGCAACTCACCAGGCCACTACGAGCAGTACTTC. It codes for CASNSPGHYEQYF.

The V gene is TRBV15, the J gene TRBJ2-7; 7 positions match TRBD1. The trim removed 5 bases at V and 3 bases at J, leaving 10 bases unmatched. The CDR3 is 15 residues long. Germline V gene lookup returns CDR1 LNHNV and CDR2 YYDKDF (reference sequence). The CDR3 region is CATSEGQAVGYEQYF. The CDR3, as DNA: TGTGCCACCAGCGAAGGACAGGCGGTGGGCTACGAGCAGTACTTC.

The chain employs TRBV19 and TRBJ1-2, with a weak D call TRBD1 (6 bases). V was cut by 6 bases and J by 3 bases, with 20 bases left in between. Germline V CDR1 and CDR2: LNHDA, SQIVND (reference sequence). This CDR3 has 16 residues. CDR3 residues: CASRIQGGGAYYGYTF. CDR3 coding DNA: TGTGCCAGTAGGATCCAGGGCGGGGGCGCTTACTATGGCTACACCTTC.

The chain links TRBV5-8 to TRBJ1-2, with D maybe TRBD1 (5 bases). The CDR3 has 15 residues. Trimming cost V 3 bases and J 0 bases, with 12 bases left between them. Germline V CDR1 and CDR2: SGHTS, YDEGEE. The CDR3 coding sequence is TGTGCCAGCAGCTCCCAGGGATCGGCTAACTATGGCTACACCTTC. This gives the protein CASSSQGSANYGYTF.

The genes are TRBV11-1 and TRBJ1-1, with 9 bases aligning to TRBD1. The CDR3 is 13 residues long. J was trimmed by 4 bases and V by 5 bases; bases with no gene match: 2. CDR1 and CDR2 (germline): SGHAT, FQDESV (reference sequence). CDR3 nucleotides: TGTGCCAGCAGCCAGACAGGGGGCACTGAAGCTTTCTTT. Its protein product is CASSQTGGTEAFF.

The CDR3, as DNA: TGTGCCAGCTCACCACCGGCCCTTTCATCCTATGGCTACACCTTC. Its translation is CASSPPALSSYGYTF. The chain has TRBV18 and TRBJ1-2; D gene ambiguous. In germline, CDR1 is KGHSH, CDR2 LQKENI. The CDR3 is 15 amino acids. V was cut by 0 bases and J by 4 bases, with 12 bases left in between.

The genes are TRBV7-9 and TRBJ1-4; D might be TRBD1 (5 bases). Germline V gene data show CDR1 as SEHNR and CDR2 as FQNEAQ (reference sequence). This CDR3 has 14 amino acids. Deletions cut 5 bases from V and 5 bases from J, with 12 bases between. CDR3 in amino acids: CASSHWGTNEKLFF. The CDR3 region has the DNA TGTGCCAGCAGCCATTGGGGCACGAATGAAAAACTGTTTTTT.

The rearrangement uses TRBV11-1 and TRBJ2-7; 9 nucleotides match TRBD1. Trimming at V came to 2 bases and at J to 6 bases, leaving 2 bases not matched to a gene. CDR1 is SGHAT and CDR2 is FQDESV in the germline V gene (reference sequence). There are 13 residues in the CDR3. The chain's CDR3 is CASSLWTGVEQYF. CDR3 DNA: TGTGCCAGCAGCTTATGGACAGGGGTCGAGCAGTACTTC.

V usage is TRBV5-1 and J usage is TRBJ1-1; unclear D gene. The CDR3 is 15 residues long. Trimming pared 0 bases from V and 1 base from J, leaving 10 bases between. The germline gives CDR1 SGHRS, CDR2 YFSETQ. CDR3 bases: TGCGCCAGCAGCTTGGGGTCAGGTGAGAACACTGAAGCTTTCTTT. Translating gives CASSLGSGENTEAFF.

CDR3 residues: CASSMEGGQLFF. Written as DNA, the CDR3 is TGTGCCAGTAGTATGGAGGGAGGGCAGCTGTTTTTT. This chain links TRBV19 with TRBJ2-2, with 7 bases matching TRBD2. This CDR3 has 12 residues. V was clipped by 3 bases and J by 12 bases; unmatched bases: 4. Germline loops: CDR1 LNHDA, CDR2 SQIVND (reference sequence).

The chain is built from TRBV28 and TRBJ1-4; a possible D gene is TRBD1 (5 bases). CDR1 is MDHEN and CDR2 is SYDVKM in the germline V gene. This CDR3 spans 15 amino acids. With 5 bases removed from V and 7 bases from J, the gap between germline ends came to 17 bases. The CDR3 DNA reads TGTGCCAGCAGTCCCCAGGGCAGGGTGGGTGAAAAACTGTTTTTT. Amino acid sequence: CASSPQGRVGEKLFF.